These 13 T cell receptor beta chains came from one sample sequenced in a study of cytomegalovirus exposure and HLA in healthy donors. TCRdb's copy holds only in-frame clones and misses some; the assay was immunoSEQ multiplex PCR. The data show 47,000 or so clones, around nine tenths seen once. The sample was PBMCs. These receptors all come from a man aged 18 to 35 in good health and CMV-seronegative.

The chain links TRBV19 to TRBJ1-1, with 8 bases lining up with TRBD1. Germline lookup yields CDR1 LNHDA and CDR2 SQIVND (reference sequence). V was pared by 5 bases and J by 1 base, with 3 bases of the junction left unmatched. CDR3 length equals 14 residues. The CDR3 bases are TGTGCCAGTAGTGGACAGGGATCGAACACTGAAGCTTTCTTT. This translates into CASSGQGSNTEAFF.

The chain joins TRBV29-1 to TRBJ2-2; D is possibly TRBD1 (6 bases). V shed 5 bases and J shed 6 bases, with 10 bases lying between them. The CDR3 has 12 residues. Germline V gene sequence: CDR1 SQVTM, CDR2 ANQGSEA. CDR3: CSVTGTPGELFF. The DNA of the CDR3 is TGCAGCGTTACCGGGACACCCGGGGAGCTGTTTTTT.

The V and J genes are TRBV6-1 and TRBJ1-3; no definite D call. Per germline, CDR1 MNHNS and CDR2 SASEGT. This CDR3 has 16 residues. Trimming left V 3 bases short and J 4 bases short, with 16 bases between. DNA for the CDR3: TGTGCCAGCAGTGACTTAACGGGATCGGGCGGAAACACCATATATTTT. Amino acids: CASSDLTGSGGNTIYF.

The chain uses TRBV10-2 and TRBJ2-1; 11 bases fit TRBD2. Germline CDR1 and CDR2: WSHSY and SAAADI. V was pared by 5 bases and J by 9 bases, with 9 bases of the junction left unmatched. The CDR3 totals 15 residues. CDR3 residues: CASSNIAGGLSEQFF. The CDR3 bases are TGCGCCAGCAGTAACATAGCGGGAGGGCTCAGTGAGCAGTTCTTC.

The rearrangement uses TRBV5-6 and TRBJ2-1; 9 nucleotides align to TRBD2. Germline V lookup: CDR1 SGHDT, CDR2 YYEEEE. Losses at the gene ends were 2 bases for V and 0 bases for J; bases not matched to a gene: 6. CDR3 length: 17 amino acids. CDR3 sequence: CASSFASGIFSYNEQFF. In DNA, the CDR3 is TGTGCCAGCAGCTTCGCTAGCGGGATTTTCTCCTACAATGAGCAGTTCTTC.

This sequence joins TRBV5-1 and TRBJ2-3, with D uncertain. Germline lookup yields CDR1 SGHRS and CDR2 YFSETQ. The CDR3 has 13 residues. V lost 7 bases and J lost 0, with 9 bases in between. In nucleotides, the CDR3 is TGCGCCAGCCGCGGAGCAAGCACAGATACGCAGTATTTT. Translation: CASRGASTDTQYF.

V is TRBV19 and J is TRBJ2-7, with TRBD1 identical over 8 bases. With V trimmed by 7 bases and J by 6 bases, 8 bases remained unmatched. This CDR3 has 13 residues. From germline, CDR1 is LNHDA and CDR2 SQIVND (reference sequence). CDR3 nucleotide sequence: TGTGCCAGTACCCCGACCAGGGGGCGCGAGCAGTACTTC. Translating it yields CASTPTRGREQYF.

This chain connects TRBV28 to TRBJ2-7; no clear D gene. The CDR3 runs to 12 residues. Germline CDR1 and CDR2: MDHEN and SYDVKM. The ends were cut back, 7 bases at V and 1 base at J, with 8 bases in the middle. The CDR3 region is CASNGLSYEQYF. As DNA, the CDR3 is TGTGCCAGCAATGGGCTGTCCTACGAGCAGTACTTC.

The V gene is TRBV5-4, the J gene TRBJ2-5; 8 bases align to TRBD2. With 1 base clipped from V and 1 base from J, the junction kept 3 bases outside the gene matches. The CDR3 runs 15 residues. The V gene's germline CDR1 is SGHNT and CDR2 YYREEE (reference sequence). The CDR3 here is CASSLSGGPQETQYF. CDR3 DNA: TGTGCCAGCAGCTTGTCGGGAGGGCCCCAAGAGACCCAGTACTTC.

CDR3 amino acids: CASRRGGQPQHF. The CDR3 DNA sequence: TGTGCCAGCAGAAGGGGAGGGCAGCCCCAGCATTTT. V and J are TRBV6-1 and TRBJ1-5; D possibly corresponds to TRBD1 (5 bases). V was trimmed by 6 bases and J by 7 bases, leaving 10 bases between them. Looked up from germline, CDR1 is MNHNS and CDR2 is SASEGT. CDR3 length: 12 residues.

This chain uses TRBV7-8 with TRBJ2-2; the D gene is possibly TRBD2 (5 bases). In germline, CDR1 is SGHVS, CDR2 FQNEAQ. The CDR3 runs to 17 residues. Trimming cost V 4 bases and J 0 bases, with 15 bases left between them. The CDR3 DNA reads as TGTGCCAGCAGCTCGAAACCAGGACTGGCGAACACCGGGGAGCTGTTTTTT. Its protein product is CASSSKPGLANTGELFF.

V usage is TRBV18 and J usage is TRBJ1-1; D is possibly TRBD1 (5 bases). There are 15 residues in the CDR3. Germline loops: CDR1 KGHSH, CDR2 LQKENI. V lost 5 bases and J 1 base, leaving 14 bases between the germline ends. The CDR3, as DNA: TGTGCCAGCTCATCAGGGTCTCAGGGGAACACTGAAGCTTTCTTT. Its protein is CASSSGSQGNTEAFF.

This chain uses TRBV19 with TRBJ1-5, with D maybe TRBD1 (6 bases). Germline-derived CDR1 and CDR2 are LNHDA and SQIVND (reference sequence). This CDR3 comprises 15 residues. Trimming took 6 bases from V and 4 from J, leaving 16 bases between them. The CDR3 DNA reads as TGTGCCAGTAGGGAGCGGCACAGGGTGAATCAGCCCCAGCATTTT. Translated, it gives CASRERHRVNQPQHF. Looking up the rest from reference TRBV19 and TRBJ1-5 gives the full variable domain: DGGITQSPKYLFRKEGQNVTLSCEQNLNHDAMYWYRQDPGQGLRLIYYSQIVNDFQKGDIAEGYSVSREKKESFPLTVTSAQKNPTAFYLCASRERHRVNQPQHFGDGTRLSIL.